Given below is one TCR beta chain in context. Its antigen is undetermined. TCRdb's copy holds only in-frame clones and misses some; the assay was immunoSEQ multiplex PCR. Of roughly 21,000 clones listed, 65% to 75% were seen once; the top ten hold 26%. Before sequencing, viral peptide pools were used by the ViraFEST assay to expand antigen-specific CD4+ T cells. The authors isolated CD4+ T cells after about 10 days of culture. Vaccine recipients, nucleocapsid antibody negative, had no prior SARS-CoV-2 infection. Researchers swapped half the medium for IL-2 medium on both days 3 and 7. The sample comes from a study of vaccination effects on CD4 cells after COVID-19. The germline V gene encodes CDR1 SGHTA and CDR2 FQGTGA. The CDR3 is made up of 15 amino acids. V gave up 2 bases and J gave up 0 bases, with 8 bases separating them.

The input for sequencing was CD4+ T cells from PBMCs cultured with HCoV-NL63 spike peptides, taken before COVID-19 vaccination. This chain joins TRBV7-3 and TRBJ2-1, with D perhaps matching TRBD1 (5 bases). This receptor was identified in a human donor who received a COVID-19 vaccine. CDR3 region: CASSLQGSSYNEQFF. Written as DNA, the CDR3 is TGTGCCAGCAGCTTACAGGGATCCTCCTACAATGAGCAGTTCTTC.